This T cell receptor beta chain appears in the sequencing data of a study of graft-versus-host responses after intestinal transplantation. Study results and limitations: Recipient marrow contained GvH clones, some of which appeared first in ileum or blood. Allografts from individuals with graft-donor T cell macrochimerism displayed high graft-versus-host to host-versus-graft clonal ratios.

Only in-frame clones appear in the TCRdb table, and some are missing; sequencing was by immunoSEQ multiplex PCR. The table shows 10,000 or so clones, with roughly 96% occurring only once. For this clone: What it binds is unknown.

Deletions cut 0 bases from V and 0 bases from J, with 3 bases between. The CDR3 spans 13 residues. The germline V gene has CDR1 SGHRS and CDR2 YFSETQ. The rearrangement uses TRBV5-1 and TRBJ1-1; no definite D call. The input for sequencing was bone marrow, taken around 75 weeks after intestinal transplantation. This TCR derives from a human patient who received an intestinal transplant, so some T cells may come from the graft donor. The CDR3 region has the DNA TGCGCCAGCAGCTTGGTAGTGAACACTGAAGCTTTCTTT. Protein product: CASSLVVNTEAFF.